The entry below gives a single T cell receptor (beta chain) sequence along with its context. TCRdb keeps only in-frame clones here, not all; method: immunoSEQ multiplex PCR. The sample carries 90,000 to 100,000 clones, around 84% recorded once. This sample is drawn from a study of blood T cell repertoires in COVID-19. The CDR3 totals 16 residues. Germline CDR1 and CDR2: KGHSH and LQKENI. V lost 0 bases and J 0 bases, leaving 8 bases between the germline ends. V gene TRBV18 combines with J gene TRBJ1-4; a possible D gene is TRBD1 (6 bases). The sample comprised peripheral blood. The source of this sequence is a man between 65 and 85 years old with active or convalescent COVID-19. The chain's CDR3 is CASSPPGGATNEKLFF. The CDR3 DNA reads as TGTGCCAGCTCACCACCAGGGGGTGCAACTAATGAAAAACTGTTTTTT.